This record concerns one T cell receptor (beta chain) sequence. Its antigen is as yet unknown. The data stem from a study of cytomegalovirus exposure and HLA in healthy donors. The J segment lost 0 bases and the V segment lost 1 base, leaving 3 bases of the junction unmatched. The V gene's germline CDR1 is SGHVS and CDR2 FNYEAQ. This CDR3 spans 16 amino acids. The PCR contained 60 Vbeta and 13 Jbeta primers. Profiled with immunoSEQ multiplex PCR; TCRdb holds only in-frame clones, not every one. The table lists about 150,000 clones, 75% to 90% of them singletons. Overall study results and limits: CMV antigen specificity was confirmed in vitro for three CMV-associated chains. Listed as cytomegalovirus-associated were approximately 160 TCR beta chains.

This clonotype was sampled from a woman aged 18-29 years in good health and CMV-seronegative. Material for sequencing was PBMCs. The gene calls are TRBV7-6 and TRBJ2-7, with 10 bases aligning to TRBD1. CDR3 in amino acids: CASSLGGQGTSYEQYF. DNA of the CDR3: TGTGCCAGCAGCTTAGGGGGACAGGGGACCTCCTACGAGCAGTACTTC.